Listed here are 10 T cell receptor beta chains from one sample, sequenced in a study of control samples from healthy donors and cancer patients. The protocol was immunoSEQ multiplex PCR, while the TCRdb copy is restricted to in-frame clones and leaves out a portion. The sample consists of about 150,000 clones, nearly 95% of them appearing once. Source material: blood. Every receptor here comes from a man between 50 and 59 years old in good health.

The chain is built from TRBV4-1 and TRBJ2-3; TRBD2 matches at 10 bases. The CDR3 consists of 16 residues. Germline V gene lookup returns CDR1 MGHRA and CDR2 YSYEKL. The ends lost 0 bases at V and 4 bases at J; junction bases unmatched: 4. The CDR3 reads CASSQDRTSGSDTQYF. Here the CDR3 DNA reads TGCGCCAGCAGCCAAGACCGGACTAGCGGTTCAGATACGCAGTATTTT.

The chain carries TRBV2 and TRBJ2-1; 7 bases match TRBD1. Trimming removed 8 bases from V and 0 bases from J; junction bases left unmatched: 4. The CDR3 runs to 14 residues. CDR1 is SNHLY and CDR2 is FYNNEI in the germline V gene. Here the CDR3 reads CASFDRASYNEQFF. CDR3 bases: TGTGCCAGCTTCGACAGGGCCTCCTACAATGAGCAGTTCTTC.

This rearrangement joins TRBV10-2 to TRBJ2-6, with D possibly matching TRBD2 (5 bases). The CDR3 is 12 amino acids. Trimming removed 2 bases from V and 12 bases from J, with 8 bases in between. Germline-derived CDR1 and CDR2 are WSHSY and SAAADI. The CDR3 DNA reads TGCGCCAGCAGTGAGGAGGCGGGCGTCCTGACTTTC. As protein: CASSEEAGVLTF.

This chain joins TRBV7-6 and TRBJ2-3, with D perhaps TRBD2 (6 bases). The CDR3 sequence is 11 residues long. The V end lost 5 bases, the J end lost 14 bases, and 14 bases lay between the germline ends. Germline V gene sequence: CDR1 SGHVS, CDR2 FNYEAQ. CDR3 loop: CASSLGLLTYF. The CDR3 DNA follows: TGTGCCAGCAGCCTCGGACTACTGACGTATTTT.

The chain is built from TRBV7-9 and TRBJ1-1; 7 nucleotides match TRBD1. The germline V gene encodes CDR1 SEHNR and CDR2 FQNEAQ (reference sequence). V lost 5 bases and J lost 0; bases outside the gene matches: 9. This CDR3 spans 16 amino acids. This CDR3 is CASSAQGMVMNTEAFF. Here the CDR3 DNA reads TGTGCCAGCAGCGCACAGGGGATGGTCATGAACACTGAAGCTTTCTTT.

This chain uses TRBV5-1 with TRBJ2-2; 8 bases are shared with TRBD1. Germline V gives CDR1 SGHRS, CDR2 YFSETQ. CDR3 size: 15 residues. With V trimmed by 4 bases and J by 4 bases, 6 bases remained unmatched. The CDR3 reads CASSKQGDLTGELFF. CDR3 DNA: TGCGCCAGCAGCAAACAGGGGGACCTCACCGGGGAGCTGTTTTTT.

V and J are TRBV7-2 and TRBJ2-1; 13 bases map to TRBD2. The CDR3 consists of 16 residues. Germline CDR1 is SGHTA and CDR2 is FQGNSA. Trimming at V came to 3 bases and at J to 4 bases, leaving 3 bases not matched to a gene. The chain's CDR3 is CASSFGTSGIYNEQFF. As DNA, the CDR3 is TGTGCCAGCAGCTTCGGGACTAGCGGGATTTACAATGAGCAGTTCTTC. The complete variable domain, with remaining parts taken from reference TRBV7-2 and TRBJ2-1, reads GAGVSQSPSNKVTEKGKDVELRCDPISGHTALYWYRQSLGQGLEFLIYFQGNSAPDKSGLPSDRFSAERTGGSVSTLTIQRTQQEDSAVYLCASSFGTSGIYNEQFFGPGTRLTVL.

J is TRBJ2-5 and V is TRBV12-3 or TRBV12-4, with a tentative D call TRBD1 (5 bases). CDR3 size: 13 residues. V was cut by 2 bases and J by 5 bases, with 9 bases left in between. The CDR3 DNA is TGTGCCAGCAGTTTATTAGGGGTGGAGACCCAGTACTTC. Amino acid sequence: CASSLLGVETQYF.

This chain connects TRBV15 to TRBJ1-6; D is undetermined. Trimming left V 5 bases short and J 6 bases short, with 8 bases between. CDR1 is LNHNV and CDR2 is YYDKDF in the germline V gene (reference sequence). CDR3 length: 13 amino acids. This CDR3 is CATSGNSNSPLHF. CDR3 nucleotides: TGTGCCACCAGCGGGAACAGTAATTCACCCCTCCACTTT.

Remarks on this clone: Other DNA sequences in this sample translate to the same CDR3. The DNA for the CDR3 is TGTGCCAGCAGTTATCGGGGTGGGAATGAAAAACTGTTTTTT. Translated, it gives CASSYRGGNEKLFF. V and J are TRBV6-5 and TRBJ1-4; D gene ambiguous. Per germline, CDR1 MNHEY and CDR2 SVGAGI. The CDR3 extends over 14 amino acids. The germline V and J ends were trimmed by 3 bases and 5 bases, with 10 bases remaining between them.